Detailed here is one T cell receptor (beta chain). V shed 8 bases and J shed 3 bases, with 16 bases lying between them. Germline assignment: CDR1 KGHSH and CDR2 LQKENI. The CDR3 covers 14 residues. This sample was taken from a study of T cell changes during pregnancy in multiple sclerosis. Using immunoSEQ multiplex PCR, the repertoire was profiled, and TCRdb retains in-frame clones only, with some absent. This table has about 38,000 clones, 90% to 95% appearing once. The starting material was CD4+ T cells from peripheral blood mononuclear cells, obtained in the third trimester of pregnancy. The rearrangement links TRBV18 to TRBJ1-1; a possible D gene is TRBD1 (5 bases). The receptor comes from a female donor in good health, enrolled as a control in a pregnancy study. The CDR3 DNA reads as TGTGCCAGCGAACCAGGCAGGACATACACTGAAGCTTTCTTT. The encoded protein is CASEPGRTYTEAFF.